Listed below are T cell receptor beta chains from one sample, sequenced in a study of T cell responses to AZD1222 COVID-19 vaccine. Clones were read by immunoSEQ multiplex PCR, and TCRdb kept only the in-frame ones, dropping some. The table records just over 65,000 clones, about 90% of them present only once. The source material was peripheral blood, sampled on day 0 of AZD1222 vaccination. These receptors were obtained from an adult in good health. CDR3s include the opening cysteine and the closing phenylalanine or tryptophan. Each record gives: V gene, J gene, CDR3 protein.

TRBV5-4	TRBJ1-3	CASSPLGGTGNTIYF
TRBV6-5	TRBJ1-6	CASSYSDRVGPDWHF
TRBV28	TRBJ1-5	CASSSDRVYQPQHF
TRBV23-1	TRBJ2-3	CASSQSSRAGTDTQYF
TRBV20-1	TRBJ2-3	CSASAIGAGEMADTQYF
TRBV6-1	TRBJ1-1	CASSESSWVGRTEAFF
TRBV2	TRBJ2-7	CASIRGQAYEQYF
TRBV3-1/TRBV3-2	TRBJ2-1	CASTPLPTSTPLSYNEQFF
TRBV9	TRBJ1-2	CASSVATGGPFYGYTF
TRBV30	TRBJ2-3	CAWSVPSGMSDTQYF
TRBV27	TRBJ2-7	CASSWDRRGEQYF
TRBV2	TRBJ1-2	CASSPENGYTF
TRBV3-1/TRBV3-2	TRBJ2-7	CASSQLGTGPAYEQYF
TRBV19	TRBJ2-3	CASSWAQPDTQYF
TRBV5-4	TRBJ2-7	CASSPRRTRGSYEQYF
TRBV19	TRBJ1-4	CASSYPEGGARANEKLFF
TRBV3-1/TRBV3-2	TRBJ2-5	CASSQDTGLAGLQETQYF
TRBV7-3	TRBJ2-2	CASSSGNTGELFF
TRBV28	TRBJ1-5	CASFLTGTRNQPQHF
TRBV7-2	TRBJ2-3	CASSFQGGADTQYF
TRBV6-4	TRBJ2-3	CASSEAGGTDTQYF
TRBV4-2	TRBJ2-5	CASSQDPDRGETQYF
TRBV30	TRBJ1-6	CAWTLGGRDNSPLHF
TRBV27	TRBJ2-1	CASSLGTGAVNEQFF
TRBV6-2/TRBV6-3	TRBJ2-7	CASSYSRRGRPYEQYF
TRBV19	TRBJ1-2	CASTETPQGAGDGYTF
TRBV9	TRBJ2-1	CASSEGQFYNEQFF
TRBV18	TRBJ1-1	CASSLARDNTEAFF
TRBV30	TRBJ2-7	CAWTKGSRNSYEQYF
TRBV27	TRBJ1-5	CASSSTGGLNQPQHF
TRBV6-5	TRBJ2-7	CASSSLTGEPYEQYF
TRBV27	TRBJ2-1	CASSLGGRYNEQFF
TRBV30	TRBJ1-1	CAWSVRRRTEAFF
TRBV9	TRBJ2-1	CASSVRAGGNNEQFF
TRBV4-3	TRBJ1-4	CASSQNQGEKLFF
TRBV5-1	TRBJ2-7	CASSPLAGEGYEQYF
TRBV27	TRBJ1-2	CASRGIVEGHYGYTF
TRBV9	TRBJ1-2	CASSVSGANYGYTF
TRBV19	TRBJ2-3	CASRDHSTDTQYF
TRBV19	TRBJ2-1	CASSWGSYGQFF
TRBV4-1	TRBJ2-5	CASSPESGRETQYF
TRBV9	TRBJ2-5	CASSVPQGMGETQYF